The following is a TCR beta chain sequence with its context. Antigen: not known. This entry comes from a study of cytomegalovirus exposure and HLA in healthy donors. The PCR used 60 Vbeta and 13 Jbeta primers. TCRdb's table, derived via immunoSEQ multiplex PCR, lists solely in-frame clones and lacks some. The sample records some 200,000 clones, approximately 80% being singletons. General study points: Both high specificity and high sensitivity reportedly marked the classifier's diagnosis of cytomegalovirus status.

The sequenced sample was PBMCs. This TCR derives from a boy aged 2 to 10 in good health and CMV-seronegative.

DNA for the CDR3: TGTGCCAGCTCAGGCAGCGGGGGGGCCTACGAGCAGTACTTC. This translates into CASSGSGGAYEQYF. This rearrangement joins TRBV18 to TRBJ2-7; 10 nucleotides agree with TRBD2. This CDR3 is 14 amino acids long. Germline V CDR1 and CDR2: KGHSH, LQKENI. With V trimmed by 5 bases and J by 2 bases, 3 bases remained unmatched.